The present T cell receptor beta chain was sequenced within a study of OX40 agonist ivuxolimab in advanced cancers. Only in-frame clones appear in the TCRdb table, and some are missing; sequencing was by immunoSEQ multiplex PCR. Of about 80,000 clones listed, roughly 87% are singletons. With 4 bases removed from V and 2 bases from J, the gap between germline ends came to 18 bases. There are 16 residues in the CDR3. CDR1 is SGHKS, CDR2 YYEKEE, per germline (reference sequence). The clonotype originates from an adult with an advanced solid tumor such as melanoma, head and neck, liver or kidney cancer. The sequenced sample was CD4+ or CD8+ T cells sorted from blood, obtained in a trial of the OX40 agonist ivuxolimab. The chain recombines TRBV5-5 with TRBJ1-2; D not resolved. The CDR3 DNA sequence: TGTGCCAGCAGCCCCCTCACGGGGATTTCAAACTATGGCTACACCTTC. Translating it yields CASSPLTGISNYGYTF.